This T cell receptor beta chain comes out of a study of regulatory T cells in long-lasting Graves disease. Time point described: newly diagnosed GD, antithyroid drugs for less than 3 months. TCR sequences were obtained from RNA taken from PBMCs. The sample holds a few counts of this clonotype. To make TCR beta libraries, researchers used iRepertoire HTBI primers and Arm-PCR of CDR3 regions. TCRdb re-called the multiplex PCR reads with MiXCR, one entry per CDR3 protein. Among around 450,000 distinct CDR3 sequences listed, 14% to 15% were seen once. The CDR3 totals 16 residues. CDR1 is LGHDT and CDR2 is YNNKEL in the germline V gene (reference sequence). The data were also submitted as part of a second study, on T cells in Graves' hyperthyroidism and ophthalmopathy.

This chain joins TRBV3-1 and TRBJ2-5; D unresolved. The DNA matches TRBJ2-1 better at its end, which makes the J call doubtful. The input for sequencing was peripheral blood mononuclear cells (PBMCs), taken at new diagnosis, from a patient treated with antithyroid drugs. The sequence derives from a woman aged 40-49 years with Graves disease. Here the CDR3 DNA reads TGTGCCAGCAGCCAAGCGGGCCGGCACGGACACAATGAGCAGTTCTTC. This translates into CASSQAGRHGHNEQFF.